This T cell receptor beta chain appears in the sequencing data of a study of T cell repertoires in cytomegalovirus infection. About the study: A matching HLA type, together with CMV infection, was signaled by public TCR beta signatures.

This clonotype was seen ten or more times. Its specificity is unknown. CDR3 length equals 15 residues. The trim removed 6 bases at V and 0 bases at J, leaving 9 bases unmatched. CDR1 and CDR2 from the germline V gene are SQVTM and ANQGSEA. Findings of the study overall: The ex vivo response was dominated by HLA-C-restricted CMV-specific TCR beta clonotypes. Frequencies of public TCR beta families were cumulated, and this identified carriers of CMV plus the relevant HLA.

TCRdb passed the reads through MiXCR, listing each CDR3 protein once. The sample lists 160,000 or so distinct CDR3 sequences, under 20% seen once, with around 20% in the top ten. The genes are TRBV29-1 and TRBJ2-3; 7 bases match TRBD2. The origin of this receptor is a human donor in good health (CMV status not recorded). Some clones in this sample may be carry-over from other donors' samples. The specimen was CD8+ T cells from PBMCs. The CDR3 spells CSVGGSGTSTDTQYF. Written as DNA, the CDR3 is TGCAGCGTCGGGGGGTCGGGCACGAGCACAGATACGCAGTATTTT.